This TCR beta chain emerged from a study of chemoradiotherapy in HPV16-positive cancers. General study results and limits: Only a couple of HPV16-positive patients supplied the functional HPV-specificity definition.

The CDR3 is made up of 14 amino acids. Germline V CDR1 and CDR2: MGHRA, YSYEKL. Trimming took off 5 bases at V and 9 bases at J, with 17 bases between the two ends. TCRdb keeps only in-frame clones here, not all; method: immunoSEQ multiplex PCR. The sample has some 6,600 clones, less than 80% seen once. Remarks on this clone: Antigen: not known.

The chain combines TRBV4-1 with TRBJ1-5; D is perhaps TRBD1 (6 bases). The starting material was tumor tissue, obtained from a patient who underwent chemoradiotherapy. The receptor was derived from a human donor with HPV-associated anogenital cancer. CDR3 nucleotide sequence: TGCGCCAGCAGCTACAGGGTAGGGTCAGGGCCCCAGCATTTT. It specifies CASSYRVGSGPQHF.